Below, 32 T cell receptor beta chains from the same sample are listed, as sequenced in a study of beta chain features in type 1 diabetes. The authors reverse transcribed all of the isolated RNA, so sequencing captured expressed TCRB transcripts. TCRdb's table, derived via immunoSEQ multiplex PCR, lists solely in-frame clones and lacks some. The sample contains about 340,000 clones, roughly 8% of which appear only once. Sample: central memory CD4+ T cells from blood. The receptors shown here come from a woman between 18 and 29 years old in good health.

This clone was counted between two and nine times. The chain employs TRBV18 and TRBJ1-1, with D possibly matching TRBD1 (5 bases). V dropped 2 bases and J dropped 4 bases, with 11 bases sitting between them. The CDR3 is made up of 14 amino acids. Germline CDR1 is KGHSH and CDR2 is LQKENI. The CDR3, as DNA: TGTGCCAGCTCACCATCGGGGACTGCCACTGAAGCTTTCTTT. Amino acid sequence: CASSPSGTATEAFF.

The genes are TRBV27 and TRBJ1-5; the D gene is possibly TRBD1 (6 bases). V shed 3 bases and J shed 0 bases, with 24 bases lying between them. The germline V gene has CDR1 MNHEY and CDR2 SMNVEV (reference sequence). The CDR3 has 20 amino acids. This CDR3 is CASSFQKQGPAGNSNQPQHF. The CDR3 region has the DNA TGTGCCAGCAGTTTTCAAAAACAGGGTCCGGCTGGGAATAGCAATCAGCCCCAGCATTTT.

This clone appeared a few times. The rearrangement links TRBV28 to TRBJ2-7, with TRBD2 matching 8 bases. The CDR3 loop spans 15 amino acids. J was trimmed by 5 bases and V by 6 bases; bases with no gene match: 12. Per the germline V gene, CDR1 is MDHEN and CDR2 is SYDVKM. Here the CDR3 reads CASRPLGGLVHEQYF. CDR3 nucleotides: TGTGCCAGCAGGCCCCTGGGGGGACTAGTCCACGAGCAGTACTTC. Full variable domain (rest looked up from reference TRBV28 and TRBJ2-7): DVKVTQSSRYLVKRTGEKVFLECVQDMDHENMFWYRQDPGLGLRLIYFSYDVKMKEKGDIPEGYSVSREKKERFSLILESASTNQTSMYLCASRPLGGLVHEQYFGPGTRLTVT.

This clone was observed at least ten times. The J gene is TRBJ1-2, the V gene TRBV4-3; 7 positions match TRBD1. This CDR3 is 16 amino acids long. Trimming took 4 bases from V and 5 from J; bases not matched to a gene: 13. CDR1 and CDR2 (germline): LGHNA, YSLEER. In DNA form, the CDR3 reads TGCGCCAGCAGCCGAGCACAGGGGCAAGGGAATTATGGCTACACCTTC. Encoded protein: CASSRAQGQGNYGYTF.

There are a few counts of this clone. The genes are TRBV7-2 and TRBJ2-7, with 12 bases lining up with TRBD1. This CDR3 spans 16 amino acids. With 7 bases clipped from V and 6 bases from J, the junction kept 13 bases outside the gene matches. Germline V gene data show CDR1 as SGHTA and CDR2 as FQGNSA. The CDR3 region is CASKEGRDRGRSEQYF. As DNA, the CDR3 is TGTGCCAGCAAGGAGGGCCGGGACAGGGGGCGCAGCGAGCAGTACTTC.

The rearrangement links TRBV7-9 to TRBJ1-2, with unresolved D. Between the trimmed V and J ends, which lost 5 bases and 6 bases, there was a span of 10 bases. CDR1 SEHNR and CDR2 FQNEAQ come from the germline V gene (reference sequence). The CDR3 is made up of 12 amino acids. CDR3: CASSPWGNGYTF. The DNA for the CDR3 is TGTGCCAGCAGCCCCTGGGGAAATGGCTACACCTTC.

The gene calls are TRBV25-1 and TRBJ1-2; D ambiguous. Trimming left V 6 bases short and J 2 bases short, with 7 bases between. This CDR3 has 12 residues. The V gene's germline CDR1 is MGHDK and CDR2 SYGVNS. This CDR3 is CASRRGNYGYTF. For the CDR3, the DNA is TGTGCCAGCAGAAGAGGGAACTATGGCTACACCTTC.

Points on this clone: The same CDR3 also results from other DNA sequences found in this sample. V gene TRBV18 combines with J gene TRBJ1-2, with unresolved D. CDR1 and CDR2 (germline): KGHSH, LQKENI. This CDR3 is 11 amino acids long. With 3 bases removed from V and 6 bases from J, the gap between germline ends came to 5 bases. The chain's CDR3 is CASSPADGYTF. The CDR3, as DNA: TGTGCCAGCTCACCCGCAGATGGCTACACCTTC. Together with reference TRBV18 and TRBJ1-2, the CDR3 gives the full variable domain: NAGVMQNPRHLVRRRGQEARLRCSPMKGHSHVYWYRQLPEEGLKFMVYLQKENIIDESGMPKERFSAEFPKEGPSILRIQQVVRGDSAAYFCASSPADGYTFGSGTRLTVV.

DNA for the CDR3: TGTGCCAGCAGTCCGTACTATGTCAACCCCGGGGAGCTGTTTTTT. This translates into CASSPYYVNPGELFF. The chain links TRBV7-2 to TRBJ2-2; D is unresolved. From germline, CDR1 is SGHTA and CDR2 FQGNSA. V lost 6 bases, J lost 6 bases, and 17 bases lay in between. The CDR3 extends over 15 amino acids.

This clone appeared a few times. This chain's CDR3 is CASSELAGGTGELFF. CDR3 bases: TGTGCCAGCAGCGAACTAGCGGGAGGTACCGGGGAGCTGTTTTTT. This chain uses TRBV9 with TRBJ2-2; 12 bases match TRBD2. Trimming took 3 bases from V and 5 from J; bases not matched to a gene: 2. The CDR3 spans 15 residues. CDR1 is SGDLS, CDR2 YYNGEE, per germline. Complete variable domain (other parts from reference TRBV9 and TRBJ2-2): DSGVTQTPKHLITATGQRVTLRCSPRSGDLSVYWYQQSLDQGLQFLIQYYNGEERAKGNILERFSAQQFPDLHSELNLSSLELGDSALYFCASSELAGGTGELFFGEGSRLTVL.

The chain joins TRBV7-3 to TRBJ1-1; 7 nucleotides align to TRBD1. The V segment lost 3 bases and the J segment 2 bases; nucleotides outside the gene matches: 3. CDR3 length equals 14 residues. Per germline, CDR1 SGHTA and CDR2 FQGTGA. The CDR3 reads CASSFAGGNTEAFF. CDR3 nucleotides: TGTGCCAGCAGCTTCGCAGGGGGAAACACTGAAGCTTTCTTT.

This rearrangement joins TRBV29-1 to TRBJ2-7; D call uncertain. With 4 bases removed from V and 3 bases from J, the gap between germline ends came to 10 bases. This CDR3 spans 12 amino acids. Germline-derived CDR1 and CDR2 are SQVTM and ANQGSEA. CDR3 protein: CSVGADIYEQYF. The CDR3 coding sequence is TGCAGCGTTGGAGCAGATATCTACGAGCAGTACTTC.

This chain connects TRBV6-6 to TRBJ1-2; 7 bases line up with TRBD1. The CDR3 sequence is 14 residues long. Unmatched junction bases numbered 9, after V lost 6 bases and J lost 5 bases. Germline loops: CDR1 MNHNY, CDR2 SVGAGI (reference sequence). CDR3 amino acids: CASSRFGQEYGYTF. For the CDR3, the DNA is TGTGCCAGCAGCCGCTTCGGACAGGAATATGGCTACACCTTC.

This clone was found a few times. The chain employs TRBV28 and TRBJ2-2, with unresolved D. The CDR3 loop spans 17 amino acids. The germline V gene has CDR1 MDHEN and CDR2 SYDVKM. The V end lost 6 bases, the J end lost 2 bases, and 19 bases lay between the germline ends. CDR3 loop: CASRHLGYSQNTGELFF. For the CDR3, the DNA is TGTGCCAGCAGGCACCTGGGCTATTCGCAAAACACCGGGGAGCTGTTTTTT.

This clone was found a few times. The V gene is TRBV27, the J gene TRBJ2-2; 9 nucleotides align to TRBD1. Germline CDR1 is MNHEY and CDR2 is SMNVEV (reference sequence). This CDR3 is built from 16 residues. V trimming: 3 bases; J trimming: 6 bases; junction bases outside the gene matches: 8. The CDR3 nucleotides read TGTGCCAGCAGTTTGTACGGGACAGGGATATCCGGGGAGCTGTTTTTT. It yields the protein CASSLYGTGISGELFF.

V is TRBV27 and J is TRBJ1-1; no definite D call. V dropped 0 bases and J dropped 4 bases, with 6 bases sitting between them. This CDR3 region has 13 residues. Looked up from germline, CDR1 is MNHEY and CDR2 is SMNVEV (reference sequence). In DNA form, the CDR3 reads TGTGCCAGCAGTTTATCCCGATCCACTGAAGCTTTCTTT. Amino acids: CASSLSRSTEAFF.

The gene calls are TRBV6-1 and TRBJ2-1; 12 bases align to TRBD1. CDR1 and CDR2 (germline): MNHNS, SASEGT. This CDR3 region has 15 residues. Trimming took 7 bases from V and 8 from J; bases not matched to a gene: 9. The chain's CDR3 is CASTMTGTGGDEQFF. The CDR3 bases are TGTGCCAGCACTATGACCGGGACAGGGGGCGATGAGCAGTTCTTC.

The rearrangement joins TRBV25-1 to TRBJ1-2; D uncertain. The germline V gene has CDR1 MGHDK and CDR2 SYGVNS. CDR3 size: 13 residues. The germline V and J ends were trimmed by 2 bases and 2 bases, with 6 bases remaining between them. The CDR3 region is CASSEAGNYGYTF. The DNA for the CDR3 is TGTGCCAGCAGTGAAGCAGGAAACTATGGCTACACCTTC.

The chain combines TRBV5-1 with TRBJ2-3; 12 bases agree with TRBD2. V shed 2 bases, J shed 6 bases, and the junction held 4 bases outside the gene matches. Looked up from germline, CDR1 is SGHRS and CDR2 is YFSETQ. CDR3 length: 15 residues. The CDR3 bases are TGCGCCAGCAGCTTTGGGACTAGCGGGCGGGATACGCAGTATTTT. It is translated as CASSFGTSGRDTQYF.

This clone was recorded a few times. V is TRBV5-1 and J is TRBJ1-4, with D perhaps matching TRBD1 (5 bases). Germline V gene data show CDR1 as SGHRS and CDR2 as YFSETQ. The V and J ends lost 5 bases and 6 bases respectively, with 17 bases between them. The CDR3 sequence is 15 residues long. CDR3 loop: CASRTQTVGDEKLFF. The CDR3 bases are TGCGCCAGCAGGACCCAGACAGTTGGGGATGAAAAACTGTTTTTT.

The gene calls are TRBV20-1 and TRBJ1-2, with 7 bases fitting TRBD1. In germline, CDR1 is DFQATT, CDR2 SNEGSKA (reference sequence). The CDR3 contains 11 residues. The J segment lost 5 bases and the V segment lost 5 bases, leaving 2 bases of the junction unmatched. CDR3 region: CSAQQGYGYTF. The CDR3 region has the DNA TGCAGTGCTCAACAGGGGTATGGCTACACCTTC.

V and J are TRBV7-6 and TRBJ2-1, with D unresolved. The V gene lost 1 base and the J gene lost 0 bases, with 13 bases spanning the gap. CDR3 length: 17 amino acids. The germline gives CDR1 SGHVS, CDR2 FNYEAQ. As DNA, the CDR3 is TGTGCCAGCAGCTTAGGTCCTGGCGGAGTCTCCTACAATGAGCAGTTCTTC. Translating gives CASSLGPGGVSYNEQFF.

This clone was detected only a few times. The chain couples TRBV28 to TRBJ2-5, with TRBD2 identical over 8 bases. The germline CDR1 and CDR2 sequences are MDHEN and SYDVKM. This CDR3 has 15 residues. With V trimmed by 6 bases and J by 1 base, 7 bases remained unmatched. CDR3 in DNA: TGTGCCAGCAGCCCCAGCGGGAGTGGCCAAGAGACCCAGTACTTC. This encodes CASSPSGSGQETQYF.

The rearrangement joins TRBV6-5 to TRBJ2-7; TRBD1 is a possible D gene (6 bases). The CDR3 sequence is 13 residues long. Germline CDR1 reads MNHEY; CDR2 reads SVGAGI. V lost 8 bases and J lost 2, with 13 bases in between. CDR3 coding DNA: TGTGCCAGCCAGGGGATTGGGACCTACGAGCAGTACTTC. Translating gives CASQGIGTYEQYF.

The rearrangement joins TRBV7-8 to TRBJ1-4, with no clear D. Germline V CDR1 and CDR2: SGHVS, FQNEAQ. V was clipped by 5 bases and J by 10 bases, with 20 bases between them. CDR3 length: 15 residues. The CDR3 loop is CASSQNAVVFGKLFF. CDR3 coding DNA: TGTGCCAGCAGCCAGAACGCGGTGGTGTTTGGAAAACTGTTTTTT. The full variable domain, with the rest looked up from reference TRBV7-8 and TRBJ1-4, is GAGVSQSPRYKVAKRGQDVALRCDPISGHVSLFWYQQALGQGPEFLTYFQNEAQLDKSGLPSDRFFAERPEGSVSTLKIQRTQQEDSAVYLCASSQNAVVFGKLFFGSGTQLSVL.

This clone was seen only a few times. The DNA of the CDR3 is TGTGCCACCAGCAGACCCCCCGCCGGGGAGCTGTTTTTT. Translated, it gives CATSRPPAGELFF. The V gene is TRBV15, the J gene TRBJ2-2; D is ambiguous. Deletions cut 2 bases from V and 6 bases from J, with 7 bases between. The germline CDR1 and CDR2 sequences are LNHNV and YYDKDF (reference sequence). There are 13 residues in the CDR3.

The gene calls are TRBV5-4 and TRBJ2-3; D may be TRBD2 (6 bases). V gave up 0 bases and J gave up 0 bases, with 11 bases separating them. CDR3 length: 16 amino acids. CDR1 and CDR2 (germline): SGHNT, YYREEE (reference sequence). DNA for the CDR3: TGTGCCAGCAGCTTGGGATCGGGGGTTAGCACAGATACGCAGTATTTT. Protein: CASSLGSGVSTDTQYF.

This clone was seen a handful of times. This chain connects TRBV5-1 to TRBJ1-1, with D tentatively TRBD1 (5 bases). Germline V gives CDR1 SGHRS, CDR2 YFSETQ. Trimming removed 0 bases at V and 5 bases at J, with 8 bases between. This CDR3 contains 13 residues. The CDR3 protein is CASSLEEGTEAFF. The CDR3 bases are TGCGCCAGCAGCTTGGAGGAGGGGACTGAAGCTTTCTTT. Full variable domain (outside the CDR3, taken from reference TRBV5-1 and TRBJ1-1): KAGVTQTPRYLIKTRGQQVTLSCSPISGHRSVSWYQQTPGQGLQFLFEYFSETQRNKGNFPGRFSGRQFSNSRSEMNVSTLELGDSALYLCASSLEEGTEAFFGQGTRLTVV.

The J gene is TRBJ2-1, the V gene TRBV15; D possibly corresponds to TRBD2 (5 bases). The V gene's germline CDR1 is LNHNV and CDR2 YYDKDF (reference sequence). Trimming removed 1 base at V and 7 bases at J, with 11 bases between. The CDR3 consists of 14 residues. The CDR3 spells CATSRVQSGNEQFF. The CDR3 DNA reads TGTGCCACCAGCAGAGTTCAGTCGGGGAATGAGCAGTTCTTC.

This chain connects TRBV18 to TRBJ1-3, with a tentative D call TRBD1 (6 bases). The length of the CDR3 is 15 residues. Deletions cut 3 bases from V and 2 bases from J, with 11 bases between. Germline V CDR1 and CDR2: KGHSH, LQKENI. The CDR3 region has the DNA TGTGCCAGCTCACCTTTCCGGGACACTGGAAACACCATATATTTT. The encoded protein is CASSPFRDTGNTIYF.

The rearrangement links TRBV6-5 to TRBJ2-1; D might be TRBD1 (6 bases). V lost 5 bases and J 2 bases, leaving 10 bases between the germline ends. Germline loops: CDR1 MNHEY, CDR2 SVGAGI. This CDR3 is 14 amino acids long. The chain's CDR3 is CASSTQGTYNEQFF. Here the CDR3 DNA reads TGTGCCAGCAGTACACAGGGCACCTACAATGAGCAGTTCTTC.

The chain combines TRBV19 with TRBJ1-1; perhaps TRBD1 as D (6 bases). Germline CDR1 is LNHDA and CDR2 is SQIVND (reference sequence). V lost 3 bases and J lost 1, with 9 bases in between. This CDR3 has 14 residues. The CDR3 spells CASSMGQTNTEAFF. DNA for the CDR3: TGTGCCAGTAGTATGGGACAAACGAACACTGAAGCTTTCTTT.